What follows are 18 T cell receptor beta chains derived from one specimen sequenced in a study of persistence of HIV-infected CD4 T cells (dated by TCRdb to between 2020 and 2021). Reading the label with the study, this specimen's treatment or condition is: suppressive antiretroviral therapy. As a nonspecific positive control representing the CD4+ T cell repertoire, cells were stimulated with anti-CD3/anti-CD28 magnetic beads. CD4+ T cells that responded were sorted based on upregulation of both CD40 ligand and CD69. The antigens for these receptors are not known. TCRbeta repertoires were sequenced from genomic DNA with the immunoSEQ hsTCRB assay version 4 in survey mode. The table was pulled from immuneACCESS by TCRdb, which kept in-frame rearrangements only. Such tables lose some clones; where checked, under half of the loss comes from unresolved V genes, and the rest has no known cause. The sample includes 40,000 to 45,000 clones, with approximately 90% observed a single time. In total, the top ten clones hold 1.8% of the sample.

The sample consisted of CD4+ T cells sorted from PBMCs after 18-hour stimulation, taken from a patient who received antiretroviral therapy. The sample's cell subset or site label is to be understood as: CD40L+CD69+ CD4 T cells responding to anti-CD3/anti-CD28 beads, representing the overall repertoire. Every receptor here comes from an adult man with HIV who was CMV-seropositive.

The chain uses TRBV15 and TRBJ2-5; weak D call: TRBD1 (6 bases). Germline V gene sequence: CDR1 LNHNV, CDR2 YYDKDF (reference sequence). Trimming cost V 5 bases and J 2 bases, with 12 bases left between them. The CDR3 has 14 amino acids. The CDR3 loop is CATSPRDNQETQYF. The CDR3 DNA follows: TGTGCCACCAGCCCCCGGGACAATCAAGAGACCCAGTACTTC.

This chain uses TRBV12-3 or TRBV12-4 with TRBJ1-1; D gene uncertain. The CDR3 spans 11 residues. Trimming took off 2 bases at V and 5 bases at J, with 3 bases between the two ends. The CDR3 coding sequence is TGTGCCAGCAGTTTAAAAACTGAAGCTTTCTTT. Translated: CASSLKTEAFF.

The chain couples TRBV7-2 to TRBJ2-7; D uncertain. Trimming cost V 1 base and J 0 bases, with 10 bases left between them. Germline V lookup: CDR1 SGHTA, CDR2 FQGNSA. The CDR3 has 15 residues. CDR3 sequence reads: CASSLEADDSYEQYF. The DNA of the CDR3 is TGTGCCAGCAGCTTAGAGGCAGACGACTCCTACGAGCAGTACTTC.

The chain combines TRBV6-5 with TRBJ2-2; 7 positions match TRBD1. Germline V CDR1 and CDR2: MNHEY, SVGAGI. The CDR3 has 15 amino acids. The V and J ends lost 10 bases and 4 bases, in that order; junction bases with no gene match: 12. CDR3 bases: TGTGCCACCAGAAGACAGGGCCCCGTCACCGGGGAGCTGTTTTTT. It is translated as CATRRQGPVTGELFF.

The chain employs TRBV29-1 and TRBJ1-5; TRBD1 might be the D (5 bases). The length of the CDR3 is 14 residues. The germline V gene encodes CDR1 SQVTM and CDR2 ANQGSEA. Trimming removed 4 bases at V and 2 bases at J, with 12 bases between. CDR3 DNA: TGCAGCGTTGTCTCAGGGTCCGGCAATCAGCCCCAGCATTTT. It codes for CSVVSGSGNQPQHF.

The chain combines TRBV5-1 with TRBJ1-1; TRBD1 is a possible D gene (5 bases). With 4 bases removed from V and 3 bases from J, the gap between germline ends came to 16 bases. Germline CDR1 reads SGHRS; CDR2 reads YFSETQ. The CDR3 totals 15 residues. In nucleotides, the CDR3 is TGCGCCAGCAGCGGTTTACAGGCTGGAGACACTGAAGCTTTCTTT. Protein product: CASSGLQAGDTEAFF.

This clone has a handful of counts. V and J are TRBV18 and TRBJ2-7; no firm D call. The CDR3 consists of 12 residues. Trimming left V 6 bases short and J 2 bases short, with 8 bases between. The germline CDR1 and CDR2 sequences are KGHSH and LQKENI. Written as DNA, the CDR3 is TGTGCCAGCTCCTCGCAGGCCTACGAGCAGTACTTC. Translating gives CASSSQAYEQYF.

The chain uses TRBV7-2 and TRBJ2-3, with D possibly being TRBD2 (6 bases). There are 16 residues in the CDR3. The germline V gene encodes CDR1 SGHTA and CDR2 FQGNSA. V was pared by 6 bases and J by 0 bases, with 16 bases between. CDR3 coding DNA: TGTGCCAGCAGGGCCGGACTACAGTTTAGCACAGATACGCAGTATTTT. Protein product: CASRAGLQFSTDTQYF.

The table lists this clone with a count of one. The chain couples TRBV18 to TRBJ1-2; 7 nucleotides agree with TRBD1. CDR3 size: 14 residues. Looked up from germline, CDR1 is KGHSH and CDR2 is LQKENI. V lost 5 bases and J lost 4; bases outside the gene matches: 7. The CDR3 protein is CASSADRASYGYTF. The DNA of the CDR3 is TGTGCCAGCTCAGCCGACAGGGCGTCCTATGGCTACACCTTC. Full variable domain (remainder filled in from reference TRBV18 and TRBJ1-2): NAGVMQNPRHLVRRRGQEARLRCSPMKGHSHVYWYRQLPEEGLKFMVYLQKENIIDESGMPKERFSAEFPKEGPSILRIQQVVRGDSAAYFCASSADRASYGYTFGSGTRLTVV.

J is TRBJ1-1 and V is TRBV18, with a tentative D call TRBD1 (6 bases). Germline CDR1 and CDR2: KGHSH and LQKENI. This CDR3 has 15 amino acids. Trimming stripped 3 bases from V and 5 bases from J, with 16 bases between. The CDR3 region is CASSPLVPGATEAFF. The CDR3 coding sequence is TGTGCCAGCTCACCTTTGGTTCCGGGGGCAACTGAAGCTTTCTTT.

Only one count was recorded for this clone. The CDR3 sequence: CASSVEVDSNTEAFF. For the CDR3, the DNA is TGTGCCAGCAGCGTAGAGGTCGACAGTAACACTGAAGCTTTCTTT. The chain has TRBV9 and TRBJ1-1; tentative D call: TRBD1 (5 bases). Per germline, CDR1 SGDLS and CDR2 YYNGEE. This CDR3 has 15 amino acids. V was clipped by 0 bases and J by 2 bases, with 11 bases between them.

The V and J genes are TRBV4-2 and TRBJ2-7, with D uncertain. This CDR3 spans 13 amino acids. The germline CDR1 and CDR2 sequences are LGHNA and YNFKEQ. Trimming took off 4 bases at V and 4 bases at J, with 11 bases between the two ends. The CDR3 reads CASSRSHEYEQYF. For the CDR3, the DNA is TGTGCCAGCAGCCGGAGTCACGAGTACGAGCAGTACTTC.

The chain uses TRBV5-1 and TRBJ2-2, with 8 bases aligning to TRBD1. J gave up 1 base and V 1 base, and 3 bases lay outside the gene matches. The CDR3 contains 16 residues. CDR1 is SGHRS, CDR2 YFSETQ, per germline. The CDR3 nucleotides read TGCGCCAGCAGCTTGACAGGGGGTGTGAACACCGGGGAGCTGTTTTTT. This sequence encodes CASSLTGGVNTGELFF.

The chain couples TRBV18 to TRBJ2-2; tentative D call: TRBD2 (5 bases). Germline V gene data show CDR1 as KGHSH and CDR2 as LQKENI. This CDR3 is built from 16 residues. Trimming took off 1 base at V and 4 bases at J, with 13 bases between the two ends. This chain's CDR3 is CASSPLRERGTGELFF. In DNA form, the CDR3 reads TGTGCCAGCTCACCACTTAGGGAGCGTGGCACCGGGGAGCTGTTTTTT.

This clone has just one count. The germline gene is not matched at one end of the junction; a read error may be the cause. This chain links TRBV29-1 with TRBJ1-1; 8 nucleotides line up with TRBD1. Germline-derived CDR1 and CDR2 are SQVTM and ANQGSEA. This CDR3 region has 10 residues. CDR3 nucleotides: TGTACAACAGGGGGCACTGAAGCTTTCTTT. Translating gives CTTGGTEAFF.

This clone was counted a single time. The chain has TRBV27 and TRBJ2-7, with 7 bases matching TRBD2. With V trimmed by 6 bases and J by 3 bases, 17 bases remained unmatched. The CDR3 contains 17 residues. Per germline, CDR1 MNHEY and CDR2 SMNVEV (reference sequence). The CDR3 nucleotides are TGTGCCAGCAGCCGAAGACAAGCGGGACCTCCGATCTACGAGCAGTACTTC. It encodes CASSRRQAGPPIYEQYF.

This chain links TRBV6-5 with TRBJ2-5; TRBD1 might be the D (5 bases). V shed 2 bases and J shed 5 bases, with 15 bases lying between them. The germline CDR1 and CDR2 sequences are MNHEY and SVGAGI. The CDR3 runs 15 residues. The CDR3 nucleotides read TGTGCCAGCAGTTACGACAGAGGCTGGGTGGAGACCCAGTACTTC. Its protein is CASSYDRGWVETQYF.

The chain couples TRBV6-5 to TRBJ2-1, with D possibly TRBD1 on 6 matching bases. CDR3 size: 14 residues. The V gene lost 8 bases and the J gene lost 0 bases, with 11 bases spanning the gap. Germline CDR1 is MNHEY and CDR2 is SVGAGI. CDR3 DNA: TGTGCCAGCGGACAGTCGAGCTCCTACAATGAGCAGTTCTTC. Translation: CASGQSSSYNEQFF.